The next 21 T cell receptor beta chains were all read from a single sample in a study of OX40 agonist ivuxolimab in advanced cancers. TCRdb keeps only in-frame clones here, not all; method: immunoSEQ multiplex PCR. The data hold 70,000 to 75,000 clones, with over 75% observed a single time. Source: CD4+ or CD8+ T cells sorted from blood, taken in a trial of the OX40 agonist ivuxolimab. The source is an adult with an advanced solid tumor such as melanoma, head and neck, liver or kidney cancer.

The chain combines TRBV6-5 with TRBJ2-7, with D perhaps being TRBD1 or TRBD2 (5 bases each). The CDR3 spans 15 residues. Per the germline V gene, CDR1 is MNHEY and CDR2 is SVGAGI. With 4 bases removed from V and 0 bases from J, the gap between germline ends came to 13 bases. The CDR3 nucleotides are TGTGCCAGCAGTTCTCGGGACGGCAGCTCCTACGAGCAGTACTTC. Amino acids: CASSSRDGSSYEQYF.

The table lists this clone with a few counts. The rearrangement joins TRBV7-8 to TRBJ1-3; D remains ambiguous. Germline CDR1 SGHVS, CDR2 FQNEAQ. Trimming removed 5 bases at V and 4 bases at J, with 18 bases between. The CDR3 covers 16 residues. For the CDR3, the DNA is TGTGCCAGCAGCCTCAATTTAGGTGAAGACGGAAACACCATATATTTT. Translated: CASSLNLGEDGNTIYF.

This CDR3 is CASSRVTDTQYF. DNA of the CDR3: TGCGCCAGCAGCAGGGTGACAGATACGCAGTATTTT. The chain uses TRBV5-1 and TRBJ2-3; the D is unclear. The V end lost 4 bases, the J end lost 3 bases, and 6 bases lay between the germline ends. Germline CDR1 reads SGHRS; CDR2 reads YFSETQ. CDR3 length equals 12 residues.

Turning to this clone: The sample contains more than one DNA sequence encoding this CDR3. The chain employs TRBV19 and TRBJ2-2, with 9 bases identical to TRBD1. CDR3 length: 15 residues. Trimming at V came to 5 bases and at J to 4 bases, leaving 5 bases not matched to a gene. Germline V gives CDR1 LNHDA, CDR2 SQIVND (reference sequence). Here the CDR3 DNA reads TGTGCCAGTAGTTACAGGGGGCCGGGCACCGGGGAGCTGTTTTTT. Amino acids: CASSYRGPGTGELFF.

The gene calls are TRBV5-5 and TRBJ2-1, with a tentative D call TRBD2 (7 bases). There are 14 residues in the CDR3. Trimming removed 3 bases at V and 10 bases at J, with 17 bases between. Germline V gene sequence: CDR1 SGHKS, CDR2 YYEKEE (reference sequence). CDR3 DNA: TGTGCCAGCAGCTCAGCGTCGGGGGGCCGGGAGCAGTTCTTC. It is translated as CASSSASGGREQFF.

The V and J genes are TRBV19 and TRBJ2-6; TRBD1 agrees at 10 bases. V trimming: 6 bases; J trimming: 2 bases; junction bases outside the gene matches: 4. The CDR3 runs 16 residues. CDR1 and CDR2 from the germline V gene are LNHDA and SQIVND (reference sequence). The DNA of the CDR3 is TGTGCCAGTAGGCCCGGGACAGGGGCTGGGGCCAACGTCCTGACTTTC. This gives the protein CASRPGTGAGANVLTF. The complete variable domain, with remaining parts taken from reference TRBV19 and TRBJ2-6, reads DGGITQSPKYLFRKEGQNVTLSCEQNLNHDAMYWYRQDPGQGLRLIYYSQIVNDFQKGDIAEGYSVSREKKESFPLTVTSAQKNPTAFYLCASRPGTGAGANVLTFGAGSRLTVL.

The rearrangement links TRBV5-1 to TRBJ1-1, with D hard to call. CDR1 is SGHRS and CDR2 is YFSETQ in the germline V gene. The CDR3 runs to 18 residues. V was pared by 3 bases and J by 4 bases, with 25 bases between. CDR3: CASSSTQNPGGGSTEAFF. The CDR3, as DNA: TGCGCCAGCAGCTCAACCCAAAACCCGGGTGGCGGGAGCACTGAAGCTTTCTTT.

The chain uses TRBV2 and TRBJ2-1; D gene uncertain. This CDR3 region has 14 residues. Looked up from germline, CDR1 is SNHLY and CDR2 is FYNNEI. The V end was cut by 8 bases, the J end by 0 bases, with 11 bases between. The CDR3 protein is CASLGQFSYNEQFF. CDR3 nucleotide sequence: TGTGCCAGCTTAGGGCAGTTCTCCTACAATGAGCAGTTCTTC.

V and J are TRBV30 and TRBJ1-4; the D is unclear. Germline V gives CDR1 GTSNPN, CDR2 SVGIG (reference sequence). CDR3 length: 16 residues. V lost 1 base, J lost 4 bases, and 16 bases lay in between. Here the CDR3 reads CAWSGPTAVVNEKLFF. The CDR3 DNA follows: TGTGCCTGGAGTGGGCCAACGGCGGTCGTTAATGAAAAACTGTTTTTT. Drawing the rest from reference TRBV30 and TRBJ1-4, the complete variable domain is SQTIHQWPATLVQPVGSPLSLECTVEGTSNPNLYWYRQAAGRGLQLLFYSVGIGQISSEVPQNLSASRPQDRQFILSSKKLLLSDSGFYLCAWSGPTAVVNEKLFFGSGTQLSVL.

The chain has TRBV6-5 and TRBJ2-1; no clear D gene. This CDR3 is 14 amino acids long. V gave up 0 bases and J gave up 9 bases, with 12 bases separating them. Germline V lookup: CDR1 MNHEY, CDR2 SVGAGI. The DNA for the CDR3 is TGTGCCAGCAGTTACTCTAAGGAGCGCTTTGAGCAGTTCTTC. Translation: CASSYSKERFEQFF.

The V and J genes are TRBV5-1 and TRBJ2-7; D remains unclear. Per the germline V gene, CDR1 is SGHRS and CDR2 is YFSETQ. The CDR3 covers 14 residues. Trimming removed 4 bases from V and 4 bases from J, with 15 bases in between. The CDR3 region has the DNA TGCGCCAGCAGCCCGGCCCTTACTACATACGAGCAGTACTTC. This encodes CASSPALTTYEQYF.

This sequence joins TRBV5-4 and TRBJ2-7; D gene unclear. The CDR3 has 11 residues. V lost 9 bases and J 5 bases, leaving 12 bases between the germline ends. The germline V gene has CDR1 SGHNT and CDR2 YYREEE (reference sequence). This CDR3 reads CATSGFDEQYF. For the CDR3, the DNA is TGTGCCACGTCCGGGTTCGACGAGCAGTACTTC.

The gene calls are TRBV27 and TRBJ2-7; D is perhaps TRBD1 (6 bases). The CDR3 length is 14 residues. The germline CDR1 and CDR2 sequences are MNHEY and SMNVEV (reference sequence). Trimming took 3 bases from V and 2 from J, leaving 11 bases between them. The CDR3 sequence: CASSFFPGAYEQYF. CDR3 nucleotide sequence: TGTGCCAGCAGTTTCTTCCCAGGGGCCTACGAGCAGTACTTC.

This clone was seen only a few times. The chain recombines TRBV7-3 with TRBJ1-1; D not resolved. V lost 2 bases, J lost 0 bases, and 10 bases lay in between. Germline CDR1 reads SGHTA; CDR2 reads FQGTGA. The CDR3 has 15 amino acids. This CDR3 reads CASSLVRPVNTEAFF. CDR3 coding DNA: TGTGCCAGCAGCTTAGTACGTCCGGTGAACACTGAAGCTTTCTTT.

This chain links TRBV6-5 with TRBJ1-5; TRBD1 matches at 7 bases. The germline gives CDR1 MNHEY, CDR2 SVGAGI. J was trimmed by 6 bases and V by 4 bases; bases with no gene match: 6. The CDR3 consists of 14 residues. The CDR3 DNA follows: TGTGCCAGCAGTTCGACAGGGCCGGGTCAGCCCCAGCATTTT. It encodes CASSSTGPGQPQHF.

The chain couples TRBV29-1 to TRBJ2-3; TRBD1 agrees at 7 bases. CDR1 is SQVTM and CDR2 is ANQGSEA in the germline V gene. The CDR3 covers 14 residues. Trimming at V came to 4 bases and at J to 8 bases, leaving 12 bases not matched to a gene. As DNA, the CDR3 is TGCAGCGTTGCGACAGGGAGCACGAAGGGTACGCAGTATTTT. Translating gives CSVATGSTKGTQYF.

The chain uses TRBV6-6 and TRBJ2-6; 7 bases map to TRBD1. The CDR3 consists of 15 residues. CDR1 is MNHNY, CDR2 SVGAGI, per germline (reference sequence). V dropped 4 bases and J dropped 3; count of bases not matched to a gene: 3. The CDR3 spells CASSLQGFGANVLTF. For the CDR3, the DNA is TGTGCCAGCAGTTTACAGGGGTTTGGGGCCAACGTCCTGACTTTC.

V gene TRBV19 combines with J gene TRBJ1-1, with D unresolved. V shed 4 bases and J shed 3 bases, with 15 bases lying between them. The CDR3 is made up of 15 amino acids. Per the germline V gene, CDR1 is LNHDA and CDR2 is SQIVND (reference sequence). Here the CDR3 reads CASSTRTRRDTEAFF. The CDR3 nucleotides read TGTGCCAGTAGTACCCGAACCCGGCGGGACACTGAAGCTTTCTTT.

On this clone itself: The sample has other DNA sequences that encode this CDR3 too. This rearrangement joins TRBV6-5 to TRBJ1-5, with D possibly being TRBD1 (6 bases). Germline CDR1 and CDR2: MNHEY and SVGAGI. The V gene lost 4 bases and the J gene lost 7 bases, with 11 bases spanning the gap. This CDR3 comprises 13 residues. Here the CDR3 reads CASSSGGRQPQHF. The CDR3 region has the DNA TGTGCCAGCAGTTCCGGGGGCAGGCAGCCCCAGCATTTT.

This chain links TRBV5-1 with TRBJ2-5; 11 nucleotides line up with TRBD1. Trimming at V came to 4 bases and at J to 0 bases, leaving 5 bases not matched to a gene. The CDR3 extends over 16 amino acids. Germline lookup yields CDR1 SGHRS and CDR2 YFSETQ. The CDR3 region is CASSGGTGGYQETQYF. CDR3 bases: TGCGCCAGCAGCGGAGGGACAGGGGGGTACCAAGAGACCCAGTACTTC.

J is TRBJ1-3 and V is TRBV18, with D unresolved. The CDR3 covers 16 residues. V shed 3 bases and J shed 4 bases, with 16 bases lying between them. Germline assignment: CDR1 KGHSH and CDR2 LQKENI. The CDR3 sequence is CASSPTPWMGGNTIYF. CDR3 bases: TGTGCCAGCTCACCTACACCCTGGATGGGAGGAAACACCATATATTTT.